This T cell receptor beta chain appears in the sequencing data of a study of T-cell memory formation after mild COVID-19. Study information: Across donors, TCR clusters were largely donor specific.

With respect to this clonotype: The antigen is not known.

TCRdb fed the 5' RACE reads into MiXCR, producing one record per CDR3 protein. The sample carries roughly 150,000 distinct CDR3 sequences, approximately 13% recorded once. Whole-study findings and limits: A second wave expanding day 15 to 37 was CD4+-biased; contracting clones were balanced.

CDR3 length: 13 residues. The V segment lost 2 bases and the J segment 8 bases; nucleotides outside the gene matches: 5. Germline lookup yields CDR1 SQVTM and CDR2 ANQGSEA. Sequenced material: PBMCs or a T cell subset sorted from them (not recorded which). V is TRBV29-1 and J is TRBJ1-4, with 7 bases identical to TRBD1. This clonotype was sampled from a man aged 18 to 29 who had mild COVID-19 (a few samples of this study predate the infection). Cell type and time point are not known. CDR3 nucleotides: TGCAGCGTTGAACAGACAGGGACGGAAAAACTGTTTTTT. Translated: CSVEQTGTEKLFF.